The entry below describes one TCR beta chain. This sample is drawn from a study of cytotoxic CD8 clonotypes in ibrutinib-treated CLL. The CDR3 has 10 residues. V was shortened by 5 bases and J by 3 bases, with 1 base between the two germline ends. From germline, CDR1 is SGHVS and CDR2 FQNEAQ. TCRdb's copy holds only in-frame clones and misses some; the assay was immunoSEQ multiplex PCR. The repertoire includes about 140,000 clones, about 72% of them detected once, and about 29% sits in the top ten. This chain uses TRBV7-8 with TRBJ2-5; D not certain. Sequenced here: PBMCs, sampled after 12 months of ibrutinib treatment. The receptor was isolated from a human donor with chronic lymphocytic leukemia. The CDR3 loop is CASSEETQYF. Written as DNA, the CDR3 is TGTGCCAGCAGCGAAGAGACCCAGTACTTC.